This TCR beta chain originates from a study of cytomegalovirus exposure and HLA in healthy donors. Study-wide context: As released early, the data held about 85 million unique TCRs from HLA-typed donors.

Of note for this clone: The antigen is unknown.

PCR amplification relied on 60 Vbeta primers (plus 13 Jbeta primers). Here immunoSEQ multiplex PCR was the method, and the copy in TCRdb shows in-frame clones only, minus some. The table records under 55,000 clones, about 78% of them present only once. Study-level points and caveats: Earlier analysis found most TCR beta V segments productive about 87% or about 30% of the time. After further analysis at a later stage, 16,951 TCR beta sequences were associated with HLA alleles at 0.05 false discovery rate.

CDR3 length: 14 residues. Germline V gene data show CDR1 as MDHEN and CDR2 as SYDVKM. V gave up 7 bases and J gave up 3 bases; unmatched junction bases: 3. Specimen: PBMCs. The origin of this receptor is a woman aged 25 to 39 in good health and CMV-seronegative. J is TRBJ2-1 and V is TRBV28, with TRBD1 matching over 10 bases. CDR3 protein: CASIGDRGYNEQFF. The DNA for the CDR3 is TGTGCCAGCATCGGGGACAGGGGCTACAATGAGCAGTTCTTC.